One sample yielded the 31 T cell receptor beta chains listed below, sequenced in a study of T-cell memory formation after mild COVID-19. One entry per CDR3 protein results from TCRdb running MiXCR on the 5' RACE reads. The data hold around 450,000 distinct CDR3 sequences, with 20% to 25% observed a single time. The sample was PBMCs or a T cell subset sorted from them (not recorded which). These receptors originate from an adult woman who had mild COVID-19 (a few samples of this study predate the infection). Cell type and time point are not known.

V and J are TRBV12-3 or TRBV12-4 and TRBJ1-4, with D possibly TRBD1 on 6 matching bases. This CDR3 contains 16 residues. With 4 bases removed from V and 4 bases from J, the gap between germline ends came to 16 bases. CDR3 nucleotide sequence: TGTGCCAGCAGTTCTCATAAACAGGGAGGTAATGAAAAACTGTTTTTT. Translated, it gives CASSSHKQGGNEKLFF.

As concerns this clonotype: At one end, the junction sequence differs from germline, possibly due to a read error. The chain joins TRBV3-1 to TRBJ2-7, with D perhaps TRBD2 (7 bases). Germline CDR1 is LGHDT and CDR2 is YNNKEL (reference sequence). The CDR3 is 16 residues long. The DNA for the CDR3 is TGTGCCAGCAGCCAAGAGGGGGGGCTAGCGACCTATGAGCAGTACTTC. Its translation is CASSQEGGLATYEQYF.

This CDR3 is CASSVTSGRGTGELFF. CDR3 nucleotide sequence: TGTGCCAGCAGTGTGACTAGCGGGAGGGGGACCGGGGAGCTGTTTTTT. The chain uses TRBV12-3 or TRBV12-4 and TRBJ2-2; 14 bases fit TRBD2. V was clipped by 5 bases and J by 5 bases; unmatched bases: 4. This CDR3 region has 16 residues.

This CDR3 is CASSPNLAGELFF. In nucleotides, the CDR3 is TGTGCCAGCAGCCCTAATCTTGCCGGGGAGCTGTTTTTT. V is TRBV14 and J is TRBJ2-2; no reliable D call. Looked up from germline, CDR1 is SGHDN and CDR2 is FVKESK. This CDR3 has 13 residues. The ends were cut back, 4 bases at V and 6 bases at J, with 9 bases in the middle.

This clonotype has more than one count but fewer than ten. The chain is built from TRBV6-6 and TRBJ1-1, with 8 bases lining up with TRBD1. This CDR3 has 14 amino acids. Germline CDR1 reads MNHNY; CDR2 reads SVGAGI (reference sequence). The junction had 2 bases not matched to a gene; V was cut back by 4 bases and J by 1 base. The CDR3 sequence is CASSLDRENTEAFF. DNA of the CDR3: TGTGCCAGCAGTTTGGACAGGGAGAACACTGAAGCTTTCTTT.

In this sample, this clonotype turned up a few times. The rearrangement joins TRBV29-1 to TRBJ2-1, with TRBD2 identical over 8 bases. V trimming: 0 bases; J trimming: 9 bases; junction bases outside the gene matches: 13. The germline V gene has CDR1 SQVTM and CDR2 ANQGSEA. The CDR3 runs 16 residues. CDR3 sequence reads: CSVEDRDLEREFEQFF. CDR3 DNA sequence: TGCAGCGTTGAAGATCGGGATCTGGAGCGGGAGTTTGAGCAGTTCTTC.

This clonotype came up once. The genes are TRBV7-8 and TRBJ1-1; no clear D. Trimming shortened V by 2 bases and J by 6 bases, and 16 bases separated the two germline ends. Looked up from germline, CDR1 is SGHVS and CDR2 is FQNEAQ. This CDR3 contains 15 residues. CDR3 sequence: CASSLRSVVNSEAFF. CDR3 DNA sequence: TGTGCCAGCAGCTTACGTTCCGTTGTAAACTCTGAAGCTTTCTTT.

This clonotype was found a few times. This sequence joins TRBV3-1 and TRBJ2-3, with TRBD2 as a possible D gene (5 bases). This CDR3 contains 16 residues. V was shortened by 4 bases and J by 11 bases, with 25 bases between the two germline ends. Germline CDR1 and CDR2: LGHDT and YNNKEL (reference sequence). CDR3 bases: TGTGCCAGCAGCCGAGGCCGTTTAGCGACCGCGTCGGGGCAGTATTTT. Translation gives CASSRGRLATASGQYF.

This clonotype has just a few counts. The J gene is TRBJ1-1, the V gene TRBV6-6; maybe TRBD1 (5 bases). The ends were cut back, 5 bases at V and 6 bases at J, with 16 bases in the middle. The CDR3 has 14 residues. CDR1 is MNHNY and CDR2 is SVGAGI in the germline V gene (reference sequence). Here the CDR3 reads CASSGGTFSAEAFF. The CDR3, as DNA: TGTGCCAGCAGTGGGGGGACGTTCAGCGCTGAAGCTTTCTTT.

The chain is built from TRBV4-3 and TRBJ2-6; D is unresolved. V lost 0 bases and J 0 bases, leaving 3 bases between the germline ends. This CDR3 contains 15 residues. CDR1 and CDR2 from the germline V gene are LGHNA and YSLEER. The DNA for the CDR3 is TGCGCCAGCAGCCAAGAGACCTCTGGGGCCAACGTCCTGACTTTC. This encodes CASSQETSGANVLTF.

This clonotype was observed a handful of times. J is TRBJ2-7 and V is TRBV29-1, with a possible D match to TRBD1 (6 bases). In germline, CDR1 is SQVTM, CDR2 ANQGSEA. Trimming took 4 bases from V and 0 from J, leaving 10 bases between them. CDR3 length: 13 amino acids. In DNA form, the CDR3 reads TGCAGCGTTGGCCTAGGGGGCTCCTACGAGCAGTACTTC. This codes for CSVGLGGSYEQYF.

The chain joins TRBV6-6 to TRBJ2-4; D is perhaps TRBD1 (5 bases). Germline V gives CDR1 MNHNY, CDR2 SVGAGI (reference sequence). The length of the CDR3 is 14 residues. Trimming removed 2 bases from V and 6 bases from J, with 11 bases in between. As DNA, the CDR3 is TGTGCCAGCAGTTACCTAGAAGGGGTAAACATTCAGTACTTC. Translating gives CASSYLEGVNIQYF.

The chain links TRBV12-3 or TRBV12-4 to TRBJ2-2, with D unresolved. V lost 3 bases to trimming and J lost 8 bases, with 13 bases between them. CDR3 length equals 14 residues. The CDR3 region is CASSFSLPSGELFF. The CDR3 bases are TGTGCCAGCAGTTTTAGTCTCCCGTCTGGGGAGCTGTTTTTT.

This clonotype was recorded a few times. This chain's CDR3 is CASSFMPIRGDTQYF. The CDR3, as DNA: TGTGCCAGCAGCTTCATGCCCATACGAGGGGATACGCAGTATTTT. The gene calls are TRBV7-6 and TRBJ2-3, with TRBD2 as a possible D gene (5 bases). In germline, CDR1 is SGHVS, CDR2 FNYEAQ. V gave up 3 bases and J gave up 6 bases, with 16 bases separating them. There are 15 residues in the CDR3.

This chain connects TRBV7-9 to TRBJ1-1, with D uncertain. This CDR3 has 13 amino acids. The germline CDR1 and CDR2 sequences are SEHNR and FQNEAQ (reference sequence). V lost 0 bases and J 10 bases, leaving 12 bases between the germline ends. CDR3 in DNA: TGTGCCAGCAGCTTAGCCGTTTCGTGGGGAGCTTTCTTT. Protein: CASSLAVSWGAFF.

This clonotype was seen only a few times. The chain carries TRBV12-3 or TRBV12-4 and TRBJ2-1; perhaps TRBD2 as D (6 bases). V lost 8 bases and J 4 bases, leaving 15 bases between the germline ends. This CDR3 is 14 amino acids long. The CDR3 reads CASSTGVGYNEQFF. CDR3 nucleotide sequence: TGTGCCAGCTCCACGGGGGTCGGGTACAATGAGCAGTTCTTC.

This clonotype was observed once. This chain uses TRBV20-1 with TRBJ1-2, with D unresolved. The CDR3 consists of 12 residues. Germline V gene lookup returns CDR1 DFQATT and CDR2 SNEGSKA (reference sequence). The V end was cut by 8 bases, the J end by 8 bases, with 18 bases between. CDR3 coding DNA: TGCAGTCCTCTCCCAAGGGCGGGGGGCTACACCTTC. It yields the protein CSPLPRAGGYTF.

This clonotype was seen a handful of times. The chain employs TRBV12-3 or TRBV12-4 and TRBJ2-7, with 8 bases aligning to TRBD2. Trimming took 2 bases from V and 4 from J; bases not matched to a gene: 7. The CDR3 length is 15 residues. The CDR3 spells CASSLFSGASYEQYF. As DNA, the CDR3 is TGTGCCAGCAGTTTATTTAGCGGGGCTTCGTACGAGCAGTACTTC.

V usage is TRBV19 and J usage is TRBJ2-3; D might be TRBD1 (6 bases). The CDR3 has 14 amino acids. Germline CDR1 and CDR2: LNHDA and SQIVND (reference sequence). Trimming took 7 bases from V and 2 from J, leaving 13 bases between them. DNA of the CDR3: TGTGCCAGTACTACAGGGTTTAACACAGATACGCAGTATTTT. Translation: CASTTGFNTDTQYF.

The chain links TRBV7-2 to TRBJ2-1, with TRBD2 identical over 8 bases. The CDR3 spans 17 residues. V shed 4 bases, J shed 4 bases, and the junction held 12 bases outside the gene matches. The germline gives CDR1 SGHTA, CDR2 FQGNSA. The CDR3 DNA reads TGTGCCAGCAGCTCCTCCATGGCTAGCGGGCAGTACAATGAGCAGTTCTTC. Encoded protein: CASSSSMASGQYNEQFF.

The CDR3 loop reads CSARRRGVSYNEQFF. The DNA for the CDR3 is TGCAGTGCTAGGAGGCGGGGAGTATCCTACAATGAGCAGTTCTTC. The rearrangement links TRBV20-1 to TRBJ2-1; D is possibly TRBD2 (6 bases). Germline V gene sequence: CDR1 DFQATT, CDR2 SNEGSKA (reference sequence). CDR3 length: 15 amino acids. V was cut by 3 bases and J by 1 base, with 13 bases left in between.

This clonotype was counted only a few times. V and J are TRBV13 and TRBJ2-1, with D unresolved. Germline loops: CDR1 PRHDT, CDR2 FYEKMQ (reference sequence). With 5 bases removed from V and 5 bases from J, the gap between germline ends came to 7 bases. There are 12 residues in the CDR3. The CDR3 nucleotides are TGTGCCAGCAGCCCCCTCAACAATGAGCAGTTCTTC. This gives the protein CASSPLNNEQFF.

This clonotype was counted between two and nine times. J is TRBJ2-3 and V is TRBV2; a weak D match, TRBD1 (7 bases). CDR1 is SNHLY, CDR2 FYNNEI, per germline. The length of the CDR3 is 14 residues. Trimming removed 2 bases from V and 6 bases from J, with 12 bases in between. CDR3 in DNA: TGTGCCAGCAGTGAACAGGGGGGCGGGGATACGCAGTATTTT. Protein product: CASSEQGGGDTQYF.

V is TRBV30 and J is TRBJ2-7; TRBD1 aligns across 11 bases. Germline CDR1 GTSNPN, CDR2 SVGIG (reference sequence). V dropped 2 bases and J dropped 3; count of bases not matched to a gene: 3. The CDR3 totals 14 residues. The CDR3: CAWSLGQGVYEQYF. The CDR3, as DNA: TGTGCCTGGAGTCTGGGACAGGGGGTCTACGAGCAGTACTTC.

The chain couples TRBV12-3 or TRBV12-4 to TRBJ2-2; D call uncertain. Trimming shortened V by 3 bases and J by 7 bases, and 9 bases separated the two germline ends. This CDR3 is 13 amino acids long. The CDR3 spells CASSLFSDGELFF. As DNA, the CDR3 is TGTGCCAGCAGTTTGTTCTCCGACGGGGAGCTGTTTTTT.

In its sample, this clonotype was seen many times. The chain employs TRBV4-1 and TRBJ2-3; 11 nucleotides match TRBD2. V shed 4 bases, J shed 0 bases, and the junction held 9 bases outside the gene matches. In germline, CDR1 is MGHRA, CDR2 YSYEKL. The length of the CDR3 is 18 residues. The CDR3 sequence is CASSRIAGGTASTDTQYF. The CDR3 nucleotides are TGCGCCAGCAGCCGTATAGCGGGGGGGACCGCAAGCACAGATACGCAGTATTTT.

The gene calls are TRBV12-3 or TRBV12-4 and TRBJ2-7; D is possibly TRBD2 (6 bases). The CDR3 has 13 amino acids. V lost 4 bases and J lost 5, with 12 bases in between. CDR3 region: CASSSPGADEQYF. The CDR3 DNA reads as TGTGCCAGCAGTTCACCGGGAGCGGACGAGCAGTACTTC.

This CDR3 is CASSPSAGTNNEQFF. As DNA, the CDR3 is TGTGCCAGCAGCCCTAGCGCGGGAACAAACAATGAGCAGTTCTTC. The chain recombines TRBV9 with TRBJ2-1; a weak D match, TRBD2 (6 bases). CDR3 length: 15 residues. V was pared by 4 bases and J by 5 bases, with 16 bases between. Germline CDR1 SGDLS, CDR2 YYNGEE.

This clonotype was detected only a few times. The J gene is TRBJ2-1, the V gene TRBV7-6; 8 bases map to TRBD2. V trimming: 8 bases; J trimming: 8 bases; junction bases outside the gene matches: 14. This CDR3 has 15 amino acids. Germline CDR1 is SGHVS and CDR2 is FNYEAQ. CDR3 coding DNA: TGTGCCAGCGCCCTAGCCGGGGGGGGCTCGGATGAGCAGTTCTTC. Translation gives CASALAGGGSDEQFF.

This clonotype was recorded a few times. The CDR3 bases are TGTGCCAGCAGCTTAGGCTCAGGGGGCACTGATGGCTACACCTTC. This translates into CASSLGSGGTDGYTF. This chain links TRBV7-8 with TRBJ1-2; TRBD1 matches 8 bases. After removal of 1 base from V and 6 bases from J, the junction contained 7 bases not matched to a gene. Germline-derived CDR1 and CDR2 are SGHVS and FQNEAQ. The CDR3 runs to 15 residues.

The chain employs TRBV4-1 and TRBJ2-2; 8 nucleotides agree with TRBD1. The germline V gene encodes CDR1 MGHRA and CDR2 YSYEKL. This CDR3 has 17 residues. The ends lost 2 bases at V and 2 bases at J; junction bases unmatched: 7. CDR3 sequence reads: CASSQFRGRSNTGELFF. The DNA of the CDR3 is TGCGCCAGCAGCCAATTCAGGGGGCGGTCTAACACCGGGGAGCTGTTTTTT.